A single sample is the source of the 16 T cell receptor beta chains below, sequenced in a study of shared clonotypes between healthy human individuals. The assay was immunoSEQ multiplex PCR, and TCRdb's table has in-frame clones only and misses some. The profile shows about 1 million clones, about 77% of them singletons. Source material: memory CD4+ T cells sorted from blood. As to subset: CD45RA-negative fraction. These receptors were obtained from a man aged 18 to 29 in good health.

This clone was seen just once. The rearrangement uses TRBV7-2 and TRBJ2-5, with 10 bases matching TRBD2. The length of the CDR3 is 18 residues. Germline CDR1 and CDR2: SGHTA and FQGNSA. V lost 0 bases, J lost 0 bases, and 7 bases stayed unmatched. CDR3 bases: TGTGCCAGCAGCTTAGCGGCACTAGCGGGAACGTACCAAGAGACCCAGTACTTC. Translating gives CASSLAALAGTYQETQYF.

In the case of this clone: Germline and junction disagree at one end, which may indicate a read error. The gene calls are TRBV7-7 and TRBJ2-2; maybe TRBD1 (6 bases). This CDR3 is built from 15 residues. Germline assignment: CDR1 SSHAT and CDR2 FNYEAQ (reference sequence). CDR3 loop: CASSPKTGNTGELFF. The CDR3 bases are TGTGCTAGCAGCCCGAAGACAGGGAACACCGGGGAGCTGTTTTTT.

Concerning this clone: This sample includes further DNA sequences coding for the same CDR3. The chain combines TRBV29-1 with TRBJ1-1, with 8 bases identical to TRBD1. Germline V gene sequence: CDR1 SQVTM, CDR2 ANQGSEA. The junction had 2 bases not matched to a gene; V was cut back by 7 bases and J by 1 base. CDR3 size: 12 residues. This CDR3 is CSGGQGNTEAFF. The CDR3 nucleotides are TGCAGCGGAGGACAGGGGAACACTGAAGCTTTCTTT.

This chain uses TRBV14 with TRBJ2-5; 11 bases agree with TRBD2. This CDR3 contains 15 residues. Trimming cost V 4 bases and J 3 bases; bases outside gene matches: 4. The germline gives CDR1 SGHDN, CDR2 FVKESK. CDR3 sequence: CASSRVTSGKETQYF. The DNA for the CDR3 is TGTGCCAGCAGCCGGGTGACTAGCGGGAAAGAGACCCAGTACTTC.

This clone was observed a handful of times. The rearrangement uses TRBV5-5 and TRBJ2-7, with 8 bases fitting TRBD2. The CDR3 extends over 14 amino acids. With 3 bases clipped from V and 6 bases from J, the junction kept 8 bases outside the gene matches. Germline V gene sequence: CDR1 SGHKS, CDR2 YYEKEE (reference sequence). The CDR3 coding sequence is TGTGCCAGCAGCTCGGGACTAGGATTGAGCGAGCAGTACTTC. This translates into CASSSGLGLSEQYF.

The rearrangement links TRBV29-1 to TRBJ1-1; D remains ambiguous. The CDR3 extends over 12 amino acids. CDR1 is SQVTM, CDR2 ANQGSEA, per germline. The V end lost 7 bases, the J end lost 1 base, and 10 bases lay between the germline ends. Written as DNA, the CDR3 is TGCAGCGCACGGTCGGGGAACACTGAAGCTTTCTTT. The encoded protein is CSARSGNTEAFF.

The chain has TRBV7-9 and TRBJ2-5; D not certain. Trimming took off 2 bases at V and 2 bases at J, with 9 bases between the two ends. The CDR3 totals 14 residues. Germline V gene lookup returns CDR1 SEHNR and CDR2 FQNEAQ (reference sequence). The CDR3 loop is CASSLTLPQETQYF. The DNA for the CDR3 is TGTGCCAGCAGCTTAACCCTACCACAAGAGACCCAGTACTTC.

The chain uses TRBV6-1 and TRBJ1-5; 10 nucleotides agree with TRBD1. V lost 3 bases, J lost 7 bases, and 9 bases stayed unmatched. From germline, CDR1 is MNHNS and CDR2 SASEGT. The CDR3 sequence is 16 residues long. The CDR3 region has the DNA TGTGCCAGCAGTGACTTGACAGGGGGCCTTTCACAGCCCCAGCATTTT. Residues: CASSDLTGGLSQPQHF.

The chain links TRBV7-9 to TRBJ1-1; D not certain. The CDR3 contains 12 residues. Germline V lookup: CDR1 SEHNR, CDR2 FQNEAQ (reference sequence). V gave up 5 bases and J gave up 6 bases, with 10 bases separating them. CDR3 sequence (DNA): TGTGCCAGCAGCCTCATTAACGCTGAAGCTTTCTTT. This translates into CASSLINAEAFF.

This chain links TRBV4-1 with TRBJ1-5; 7 nucleotides match TRBD1. V was clipped by 4 bases and J by 1 base; unmatched bases: 1. The CDR3 consists of 14 residues. Per the germline V gene, CDR1 is MGHRA and CDR2 is YSYEKL. CDR3 coding DNA: TGCGCCAGCAGCCCGGGACAGAGCAATCAGCCCCAGCATTTT. Amino acid sequence: CASSPGQSNQPQHF.

This clone has just a few counts. Different DNA sequences within this sample yield the same CDR3. The J gene is TRBJ2-3, the V gene TRBV4-2; TRBD2 matches 14 bases. With V trimmed by 3 bases and J by 2 bases, 7 bases remained unmatched. Looked up from germline, CDR1 is LGHNA and CDR2 is YNFKEQ. This CDR3 region has 18 residues. DNA for the CDR3: TGTGCCAGCAGCCAGGGGACTAGCGGGGGTTCCTTCACAGATACGCAGTATTTT. It specifies CASSQGTSGGSFTDTQYF.

Remarks on this clone: This CDR3 is also generated by other DNA sequences in the sample. The rearrangement joins TRBV5-1 to TRBJ2-7; the D gene is possibly TRBD1 (5 bases). This CDR3 region has 14 residues. The germline V gene encodes CDR1 SGHRS and CDR2 YFSETQ. Trimming stripped 4 bases from V and 0 bases from J, with 11 bases between. Here the CDR3 DNA reads TGCGCCAGCAGCCTAGGACAAAGCTCCTACGAGCAGTACTTC. Translating gives CASSLGQSSYEQYF.

V is TRBV5-4 and J is TRBJ2-3; TRBD1 might be the D (7 bases). V lost 4 bases and J 0 bases, leaving 21 bases between the germline ends. Germline V gene lookup returns CDR1 SGHNT and CDR2 YYREEE (reference sequence). The CDR3 totals 18 residues. CDR3 loop: CASSRPTATGTSTDTQYF. In DNA, the CDR3 is TGTGCCAGCAGCCGTCCTACGGCGACAGGGACTAGCACAGATACGCAGTATTTT.

The V gene is TRBV2, the J gene TRBJ2-3; TRBD2 is a possible D gene (7 bases). V was shortened by 2 bases and J by 7 bases, with 16 bases between the two germline ends. Germline CDR1 is SNHLY and CDR2 is FYNNEI. The CDR3 runs 15 residues. This CDR3 reads CASSEMAGASNTQYF. CDR3 DNA: TGTGCCAGCAGTGAAATGGCGGGGGCATCAAATACGCAGTATTTT. The complete variable domain, with remaining parts taken from reference TRBV2 and TRBJ2-3, reads EPEVTQTPSHQVTQMGQEVILRCVPISNHLYFYWYRQILGQKVEFLVSFYNNEISEKSEIFDDQFSVERPDGSNFTLKIRSTKLEDSAMYFCASSEMAGASNTQYFGPGTRLTVL.

The rearrangement links TRBV5-6 to TRBJ2-1; no firm D call. The CDR3 length is 14 residues. V was clipped by 6 bases and J by 9 bases, with 19 bases between them. Germline-derived CDR1 and CDR2 are SGHDT and YYEEEE. The CDR3 loop reads CASTFSPLDGEQFF. The CDR3 bases are TGTGCCAGCACCTTTAGCCCCTTGGACGGTGAGCAGTTCTTC.

This clone was observed a single time. The chain carries TRBV5-6 and TRBJ2-2, with no clear D. V was clipped by 0 bases and J by 6 bases, with 6 bases between them. The germline CDR1 and CDR2 sequences are SGHDT and YYEEEE. This CDR3 has 13 amino acids. The CDR3 here is CASSLDISGELFF. DNA for the CDR3: TGTGCCAGCAGCTTGGACATATCCGGGGAGCTGTTTTTT.